This T cell receptor beta chain was identified during a study of cytomegalovirus exposure and HLA in healthy donors. Study conclusions and caveats: The study designated around 150 TCR beta chains cytomegalovirus-associated. Immune exposure information available was restricted to CMV serostatus.

The length of the CDR3 is 15 residues. Trimming removed 5 bases from V and 0 bases from J, with 13 bases in between. CDR1 is MNHNS and CDR2 is SASEGT in the germline V gene. As to this clone: Its antigen is still unknown.

PCR amplification relied on 60 Vbeta primers (plus 13 Jbeta primers). Per the original data handling: Unique TCR beta chains numbered around 80 million in a later analysis, with 10 million to 14 million shared. Repertoires were generated with immunoSEQ multiplex PCR, while TCRdb's copy carries only in-frame clones and drops some. The V and J calls and clone size are taken from that table; D and trimming were inferred from the DNA. The table has 150,000 or so clones, 80% to 90% seen once. The rearrangement joins TRBV6-1 to TRBJ1-2; D perhaps matches TRBD1 (6 bases). The sequencing input was PBMCs. This TCR was sampled from a woman between 18 and 29 years old in good health and CMV-seronegative. In DNA, the CDR3 is TGTGCCAGCAGTCCGGACAGCTTCTCTAACTATGGCTACACCTTC. It specifies CASSPDSFSNYGYTF.